This record looks at one T cell receptor beta chain sequence and its context. It lacks a known antigen. No per-base quality is available; no much larger clone lies one base away. The CDR3 regions of human TCRbeta chains were subjected to immunosequencing. As for the authors' bioinformatics: TCRs in the repertoires were compared against a reference library of SARS-CoV-2-specific TCRs that had been generated with the MIRA antigen-specificity platform. Breadth was defined as the fraction of unique TCRs that were SARS-CoV-2-associated. Depth was defined as the fraction of total T cells that were SARS-CoV-2-associated. Each spike-specific TCR was assigned to its reactive spike region and to a CD4 or CD8 class using the MIRA data. Log10-transformed breadth and depth values were compared by one-way ANOVA with Sidak's multiple comparisons tests. The table was pulled from immuneACCESS by TCRdb, which kept in-frame rearrangements only. Such tables lose some clones; where checked, under half of the loss comes from unresolved V genes, and the rest has no known cause. The V and J calls and clone size are taken from that table; D and trimming were inferred from the DNA. The sample contains tens of thousands of clones, roughly 89% of them found a single time. The ten most abundant clones make up 9% to 9.5% of the sample.

Reading the label with the study, this specimen's time point is: about 28 days (+/-7) after the second vaccine dose. AZD1222 recipients whose second dose came at about 4 weeks and those whose second dose came at about 12 weeks were combined into one group, since spike-specific TCR depth and breadth did not differ between the two schedules. Vaccinee samples were obtained from the UK trials COV001 and COV002, which included a single-blind randomized controlled phase 2/3 trial of AZD1222 (ChAdOx1 nCoV-19) in healthy adults. For TCRbeta chain sequencing, PBMC samples from trial participants were taken at day 0 and at day 28 after the second dose. The sample originates from a study of T cell responses to AZD1222 COVID-19 vaccine (TCRdb year 2021). For the study in its entirety: TCR sequencing covered 230 or so trial participants: 200 to 220 given two doses of AZD1222 and 26 given two doses of MenACWY control vaccine. Enrollment into the trials was organized by age into subgroups of 18-55, 56-69 and 70-plus years, and those subgroups contained about 150, 27 and 61 TCR-sequenced participants, respectively.

V gives up 4 bases and J gives up 3 bases, and the segment between their germline ends measures 13 bases. Including the terminal cysteine and phenylalanine, the CDR3 comprises 14 residues. The read is trimmed to its CDR3 DNA, 42 bases read in frame from base 1. For CDR1 and CDR2, the germline V gene lists MGHRA and YSYEKL. Overall results and qualifications from the work: Conclusions about previously exposed vaccinees are limited because only a handful of AZD1222 recipients were SARS-CoV-2 seropositive at baseline. The vaccine-associated CD4 TCRs covered the entire spike protein, and the dominant responses fell in regions 160-218 and 743-854. No day 14 peak-response samples were available, so repertoires were characterized only after the peak T cell response. After two AZD1222 doses, both the breadth and the depth of spike-specific TCRs were significantly higher than at day 0 and than in MenACWY recipients. Participants were mostly white British, with more females than males. The authors suggested clonal diversity may have been underestimated. Nearly half of unique spike-specific TCRs reportedly recognized epitopes outside regions mutated in the B.1.351 and B.1.1.7 variants. The 56-69-year group was small, and its depth increase did not reach significance, likely because of low power.

The starting material was peripheral blood, obtained 28 days after the second AZD1222 dose. This receptor was taken from an adult who received the AZD1222 COVID-19 vaccine. The chain is encoded by TRBV4-1 joined to TRBJ2-7; perhaps TRBD1 is the D gene, with 6 bases matching. Read as DNA, the sequence is TGCGCCAGCAGCCCCCCAGGACAGCTCTACGAGCAGTACTTC. This is translated as CASSPPGQLYEQYF.